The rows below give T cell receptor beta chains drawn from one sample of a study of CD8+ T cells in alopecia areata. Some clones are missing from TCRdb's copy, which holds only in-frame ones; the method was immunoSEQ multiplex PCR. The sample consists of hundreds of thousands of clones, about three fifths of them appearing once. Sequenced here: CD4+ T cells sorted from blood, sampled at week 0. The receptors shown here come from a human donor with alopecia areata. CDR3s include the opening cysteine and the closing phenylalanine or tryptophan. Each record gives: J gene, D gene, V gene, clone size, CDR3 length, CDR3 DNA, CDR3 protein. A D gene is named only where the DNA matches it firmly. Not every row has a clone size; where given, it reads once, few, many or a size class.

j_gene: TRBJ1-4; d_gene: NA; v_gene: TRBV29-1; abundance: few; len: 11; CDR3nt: TGCAGCGTCCCCCTCGGGCAGTCAACTCTATTT; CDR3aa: CSVPLGQSTLF
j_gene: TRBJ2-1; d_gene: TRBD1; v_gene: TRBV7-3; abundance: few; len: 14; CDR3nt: TGTGCCAGCAGCATGACAGGGTCCTACAATGAGCAGTTCTTC; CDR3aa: CASSMTGSYNEQFF
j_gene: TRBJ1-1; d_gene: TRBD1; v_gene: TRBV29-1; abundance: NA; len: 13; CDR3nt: TGCAGCGTCACGACAGGGTCGGGAGCTGAAGCTTTCTTT; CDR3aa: CSVTTGSGAEAFF
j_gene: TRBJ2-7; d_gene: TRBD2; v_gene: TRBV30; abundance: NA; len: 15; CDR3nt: TGTGCCTGGAGCGGAAAACTAGCGGGAGCGTACGAGCAGTACTTC; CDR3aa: CAWSGKLAGAYEQYF
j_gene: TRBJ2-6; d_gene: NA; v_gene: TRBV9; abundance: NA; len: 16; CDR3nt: TGTGCCAGCAGCCCCGAGGGGGGGGCTGGGGCCAACGTCCTGACTTTC; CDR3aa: CASSPEGGAGANVLTF
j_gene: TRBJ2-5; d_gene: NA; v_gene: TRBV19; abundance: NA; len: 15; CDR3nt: TGTGCCAGTAGTATACGGACAGATACTCAAGAGACCCAGTACTTC; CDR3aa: CASSIRTDTQETQYF
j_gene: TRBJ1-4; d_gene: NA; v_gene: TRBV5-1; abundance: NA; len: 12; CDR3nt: TGCGCCAGCAGCGGGGACGGAGGGAAACTGTTTTTT; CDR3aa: CASSGDGGKLFF
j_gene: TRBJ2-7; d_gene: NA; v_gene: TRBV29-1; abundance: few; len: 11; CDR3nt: TGCAGCGTTGTAGGGCCGGCGGAGCAGTACTTC; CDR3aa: CSVVGPAEQYF
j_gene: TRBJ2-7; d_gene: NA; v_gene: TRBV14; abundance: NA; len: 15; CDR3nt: TGTGCCAGCAGCCAAGCCTGGGGGGCCCCTTACGAGCAGTACTTC; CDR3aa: CASSQAWGAPYEQYF
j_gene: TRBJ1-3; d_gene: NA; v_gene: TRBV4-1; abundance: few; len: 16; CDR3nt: TGCGCCAGCAGCCAAGGTCTCGCAGGGTCTGGAAACACCATATATTTT; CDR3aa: CASSQGLAGSGNTIYF
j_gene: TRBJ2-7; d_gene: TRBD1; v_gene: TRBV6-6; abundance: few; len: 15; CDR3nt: TGTGCCAGCAGTTCCACTAAGACAGGGGCCTACGAGCAGTACTTC; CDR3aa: CASSSTKTGAYEQYF
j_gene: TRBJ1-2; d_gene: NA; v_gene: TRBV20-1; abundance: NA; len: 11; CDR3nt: TGCAGTGCTTGGGACGTTTATGGCTACACCTTC; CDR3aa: CSAWDVYGYTF
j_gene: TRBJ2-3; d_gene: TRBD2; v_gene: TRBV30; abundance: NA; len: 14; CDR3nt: TGTGCCTGGAGTCGGGGGGACGAAACAGATACGCAGTATTTT; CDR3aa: CAWSRGDETDTQYF
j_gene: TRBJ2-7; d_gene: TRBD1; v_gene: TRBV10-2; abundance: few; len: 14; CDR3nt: TGCGCCAGCAGTGAGTCCCAGGGGGCCAACGAGCAGTACTTC; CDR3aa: CASSESQGANEQYF
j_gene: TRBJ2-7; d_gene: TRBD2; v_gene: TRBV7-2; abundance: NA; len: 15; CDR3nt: TGTGCCAGCAGCTCTAGAATAGCGGGGGCCTACGAGCAGTACTTC; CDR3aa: CASSSRIAGAYEQYF
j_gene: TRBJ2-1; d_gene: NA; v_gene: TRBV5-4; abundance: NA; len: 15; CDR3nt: TGTGCCAGCAGCTTGACGTCCGCGGGCGAGAATGAGCAGTTCTTC; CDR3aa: CASSLTSAGENEQFF
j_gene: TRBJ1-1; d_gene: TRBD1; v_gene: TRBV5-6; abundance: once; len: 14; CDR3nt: TGTGCCAGCAGCAACCGGGACAGGGGTCCTGAAGCTTTCTTT; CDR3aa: CASSNRDRGPEAFF
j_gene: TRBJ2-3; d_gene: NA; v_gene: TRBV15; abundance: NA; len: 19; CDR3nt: TGTGCCACCAGCAGAGAACCCAGGGCTAGCGCCACCAGCACAGATACGCAGTATTTT; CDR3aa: CATSREPRASATSTDTQYF
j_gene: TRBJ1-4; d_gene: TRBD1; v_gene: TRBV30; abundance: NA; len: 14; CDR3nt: TGTGCCTGGAGTCAACAGGGGCCGGGCGAAAAACTGTTTTTT; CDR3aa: CAWSQQGPGEKLFF
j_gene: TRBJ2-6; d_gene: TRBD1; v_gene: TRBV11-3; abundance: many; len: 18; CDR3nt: TGTGCCAGCAGCTCCTATTACCCGGACAGGGCTGGGGCCAACGTCCTGACTTTC; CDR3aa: CASSSYYPDRAGANVLTF
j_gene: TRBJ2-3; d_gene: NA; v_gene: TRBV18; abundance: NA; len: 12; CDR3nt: TGTGCCAGCTCCCCCGCCGCAGATACGCAGTATTTT; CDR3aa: CASSPAADTQYF
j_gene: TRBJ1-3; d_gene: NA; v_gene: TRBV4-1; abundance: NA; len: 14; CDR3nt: TGCGCCAGCAGTCGCGGGGCCCCTGGAAACACCATATATTTT; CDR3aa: CASSRGAPGNTIYF
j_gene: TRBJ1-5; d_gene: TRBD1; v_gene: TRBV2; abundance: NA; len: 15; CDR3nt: TGTGCCAGCAGTGGGGACAGGATTAGCAATCAGCCCCAGCATTTT; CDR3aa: CASSGDRISNQPQHF
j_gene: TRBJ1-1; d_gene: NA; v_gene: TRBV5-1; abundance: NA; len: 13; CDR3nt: TGCGCCAGCTATGTACATACGAACACTGAAGCTTTCTTT; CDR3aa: CASYVHTNTEAFF
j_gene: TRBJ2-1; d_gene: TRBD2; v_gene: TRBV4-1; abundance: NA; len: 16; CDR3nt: TGCGCCAGCAGCCAGTGGACTAGCGGGGGGTACAATGAGCAGTTCTTC; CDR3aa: CASSQWTSGGYNEQFF
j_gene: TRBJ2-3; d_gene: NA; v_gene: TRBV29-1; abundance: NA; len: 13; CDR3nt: TGCAGCGCGAAGGGCCGATACACAGATACGCAGTATTTT; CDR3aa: CSAKGRYTDTQYF
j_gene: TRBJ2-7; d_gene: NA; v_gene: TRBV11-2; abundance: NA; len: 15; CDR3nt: TGTGCCAGCAGCTCGGAGGCGGGGCTCTCCTACGAGCAGTACTTC; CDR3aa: CASSSEAGLSYEQYF